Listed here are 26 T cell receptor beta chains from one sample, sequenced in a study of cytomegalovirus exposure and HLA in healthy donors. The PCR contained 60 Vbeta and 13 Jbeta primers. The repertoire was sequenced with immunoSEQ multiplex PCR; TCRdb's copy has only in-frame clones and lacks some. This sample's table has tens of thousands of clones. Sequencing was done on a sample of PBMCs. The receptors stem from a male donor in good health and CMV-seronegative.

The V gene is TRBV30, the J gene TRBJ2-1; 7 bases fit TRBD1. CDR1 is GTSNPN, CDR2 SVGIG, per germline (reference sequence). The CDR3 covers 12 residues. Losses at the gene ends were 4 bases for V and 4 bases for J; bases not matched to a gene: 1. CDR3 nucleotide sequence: TGTGCCTGGATGGGACAGTACAATGAGCAGTTCTTC. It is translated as CAWMGQYNEQFF. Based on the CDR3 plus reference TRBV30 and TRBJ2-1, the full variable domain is SQTIHQWPATLVQPVGSPLSLECTVEGTSNPNLYWYRQAAGRGLQLLFYSVGIGQISSEVPQNLSASRPQDRQFILSSKKLLLSDSGFYLCAWMGQYNEQFFGPGTRLTVL.

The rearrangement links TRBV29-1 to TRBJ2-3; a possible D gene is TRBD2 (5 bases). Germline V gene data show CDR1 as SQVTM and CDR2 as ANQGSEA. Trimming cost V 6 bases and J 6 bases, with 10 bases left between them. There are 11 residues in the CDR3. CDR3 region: CSVPRGDTQYF. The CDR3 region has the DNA TGCAGCGTGCCGCGCGGGGATACGCAGTATTTT.

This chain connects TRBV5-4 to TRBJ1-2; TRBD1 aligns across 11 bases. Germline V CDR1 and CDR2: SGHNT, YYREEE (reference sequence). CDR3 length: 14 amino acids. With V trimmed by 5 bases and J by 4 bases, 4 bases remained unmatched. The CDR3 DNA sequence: TGTGCCAGCAGGGGGGGACAGGGGGGCTATGGCTACACCTTC. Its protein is CASRGGQGGYGYTF.

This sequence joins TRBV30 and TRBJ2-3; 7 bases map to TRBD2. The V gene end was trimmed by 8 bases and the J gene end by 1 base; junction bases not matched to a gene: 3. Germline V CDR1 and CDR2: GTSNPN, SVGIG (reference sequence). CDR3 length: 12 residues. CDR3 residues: CASLAGTDTQYF. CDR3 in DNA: TGTGCCAGTCTAGCGGGCACAGATACGCAGTATTTT.

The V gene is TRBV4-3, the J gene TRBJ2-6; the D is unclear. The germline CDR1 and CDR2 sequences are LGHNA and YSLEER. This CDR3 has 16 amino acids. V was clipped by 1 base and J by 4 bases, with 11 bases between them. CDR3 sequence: CASSQVMRQGANVLTF. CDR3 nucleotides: TGCGCCAGCAGCCAAGTAATGAGGCAGGGGGCCAACGTCCTGACTTTC.

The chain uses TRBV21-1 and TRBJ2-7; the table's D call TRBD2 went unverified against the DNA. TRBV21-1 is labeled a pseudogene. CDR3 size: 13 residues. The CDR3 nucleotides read TGTGCCATCAGGCCGGGACTAGCGGGAGGCGGGTACTTC. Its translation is CAIRPGLAGGGYF.

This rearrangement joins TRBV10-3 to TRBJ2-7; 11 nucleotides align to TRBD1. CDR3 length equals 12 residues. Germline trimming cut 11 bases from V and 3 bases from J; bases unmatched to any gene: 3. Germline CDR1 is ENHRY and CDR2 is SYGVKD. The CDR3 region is CALGTGGYEQYF. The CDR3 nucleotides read TGTGCCCTGGGGACAGGGGGCTACGAGCAGTACTTC.

CDR3 nucleotide sequence: TGCGCCAGCAGCCAAGTTCTGTTCGCCAGGGGAACTGGAAACACCATATATTTT. Protein: CASSQVLFARGTGNTIYF. The J gene is TRBJ1-3, the V gene TRBV4-1, with D perhaps TRBD1 (6 bases). Germline loops: CDR1 MGHRA, CDR2 YSYEKL. The CDR3 contains 18 residues. V was clipped by 1 base and J by 2 bases, with 18 bases between them.

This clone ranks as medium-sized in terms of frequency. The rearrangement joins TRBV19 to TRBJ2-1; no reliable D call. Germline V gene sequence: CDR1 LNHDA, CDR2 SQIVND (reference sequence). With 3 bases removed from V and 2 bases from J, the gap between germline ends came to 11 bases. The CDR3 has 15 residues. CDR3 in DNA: TGTGCCAGTAGTATCGAACATCTGGCCTACAATGAGCAGTTCTTC. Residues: CASSIEHLAYNEQFF. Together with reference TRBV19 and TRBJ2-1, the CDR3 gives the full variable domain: DGGITQSPKYLFRKEGQNVTLSCEQNLNHDAMYWYRQDPGQGLRLIYYSQIVNDFQKGDIAEGYSVSREKKESFPLTVTSAQKNPTAFYLCASSIEHLAYNEQFFGPGTRLTVL.

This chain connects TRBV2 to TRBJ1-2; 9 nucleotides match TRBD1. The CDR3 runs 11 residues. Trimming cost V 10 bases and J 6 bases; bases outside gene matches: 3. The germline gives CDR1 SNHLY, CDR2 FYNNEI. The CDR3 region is CATQGADGYTF. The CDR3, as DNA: TGTGCCACACAGGGGGCAGATGGCTACACCTTC.

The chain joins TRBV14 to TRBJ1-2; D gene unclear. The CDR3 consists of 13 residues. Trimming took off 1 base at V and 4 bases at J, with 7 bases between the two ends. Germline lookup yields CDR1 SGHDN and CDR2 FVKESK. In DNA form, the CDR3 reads TGTGCCAGCAGCCAAGGGTCAGGCTATGGCTACACCTTC. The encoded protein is CASSQGSGYGYTF.

The CDR3 loop reads CASSPIDRDTEAFF. CDR3 sequence (DNA): TGTGCCAGCAGCCCTATCGACAGGGACACTGAAGCTTTCTTT. The gene calls are TRBV6-5 and TRBJ1-1, with 7 nucleotides matching TRBD1. In germline, CDR1 is MNHEY, CDR2 SVGAGI. The CDR3 is made up of 14 amino acids. The junction had 7 bases not matched to a gene; V was cut back by 6 bases and J by 3 bases.

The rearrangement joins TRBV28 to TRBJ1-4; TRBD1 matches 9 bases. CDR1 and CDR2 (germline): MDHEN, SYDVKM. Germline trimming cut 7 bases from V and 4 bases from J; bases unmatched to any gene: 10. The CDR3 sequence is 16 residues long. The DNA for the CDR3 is TGTGCCAGCATGGGTGTAGGACAGGGGATTAATGAAAAACTGTTTTTT. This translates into CASMGVGQGINEKLFF.

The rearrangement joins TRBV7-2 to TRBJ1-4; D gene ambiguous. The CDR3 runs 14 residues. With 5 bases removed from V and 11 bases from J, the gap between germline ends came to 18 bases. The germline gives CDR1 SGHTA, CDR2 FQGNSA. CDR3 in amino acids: CASSPGKGQFKLFF. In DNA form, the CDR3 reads TGTGCCAGCAGCCCCGGGAAGGGTCAGTTTAAACTGTTTTTT.

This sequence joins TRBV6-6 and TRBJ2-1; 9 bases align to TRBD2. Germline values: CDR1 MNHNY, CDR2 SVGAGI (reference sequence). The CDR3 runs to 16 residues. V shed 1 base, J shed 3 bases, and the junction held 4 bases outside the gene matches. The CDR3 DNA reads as TGTGCCAGCAGTTACTATAGTAGCGGGAGCTACAATGAGCAGTTCTTC. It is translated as CASSYYSSGSYNEQFF.

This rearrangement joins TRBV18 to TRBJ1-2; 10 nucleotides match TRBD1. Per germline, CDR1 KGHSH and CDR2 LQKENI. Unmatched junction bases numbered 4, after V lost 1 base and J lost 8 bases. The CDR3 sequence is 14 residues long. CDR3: CASSPLDRGRGYTF. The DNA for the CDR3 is TGTGCCAGCTCACCACTCGACAGGGGGCGAGGCTACACCTTC.

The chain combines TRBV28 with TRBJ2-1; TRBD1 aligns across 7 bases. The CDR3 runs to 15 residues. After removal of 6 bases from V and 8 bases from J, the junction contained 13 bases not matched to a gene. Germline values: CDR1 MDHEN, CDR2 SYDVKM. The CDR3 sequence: CASSQATGHGDEQFF. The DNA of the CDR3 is TGTGCCAGCAGCCAGGCGACAGGGCATGGAGATGAGCAGTTCTTC.

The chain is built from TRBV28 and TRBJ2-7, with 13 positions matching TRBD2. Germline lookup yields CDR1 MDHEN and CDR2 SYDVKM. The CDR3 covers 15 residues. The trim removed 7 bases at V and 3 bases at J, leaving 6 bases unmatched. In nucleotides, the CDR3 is TGTGCCAGCACCACAGGACTAGCGGGAGTCTACGAGCAGTACTTC. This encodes CASTTGLAGVYEQYF.

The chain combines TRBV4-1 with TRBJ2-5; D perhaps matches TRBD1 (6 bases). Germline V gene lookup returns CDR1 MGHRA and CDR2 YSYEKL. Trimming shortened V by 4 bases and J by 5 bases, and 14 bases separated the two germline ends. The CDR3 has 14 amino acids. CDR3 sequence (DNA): TGCGCCAGCAGCCCACAGACAGGCGACGAGACCCAGTACTTC. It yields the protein CASSPQTGDETQYF.

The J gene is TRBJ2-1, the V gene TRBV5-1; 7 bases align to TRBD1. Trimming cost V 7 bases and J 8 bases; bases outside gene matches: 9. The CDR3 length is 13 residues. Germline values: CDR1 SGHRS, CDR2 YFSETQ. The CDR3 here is CASPGQSCDEQFF. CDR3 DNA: TGCGCCAGCCCGGGACAGTCTTGCGATGAGCAGTTCTTC. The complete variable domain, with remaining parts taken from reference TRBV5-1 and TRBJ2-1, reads KAGVTQTPRYLIKTRGQQVTLSCSPISGHRSVSWYQQTPGQGLQFLFEYFSETQRNKGNFPGRFSGRQFSNSRSEMNVSTLELGDSALYLCASPGQSCDEQFFGPGTRLTVL.

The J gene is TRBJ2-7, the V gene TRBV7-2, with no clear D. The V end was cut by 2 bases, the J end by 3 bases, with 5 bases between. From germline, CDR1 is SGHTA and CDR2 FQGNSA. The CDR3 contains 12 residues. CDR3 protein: CASSLKSYEQYF. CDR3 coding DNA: TGTGCCAGCAGCTTAAAGAGCTACGAGCAGTACTTC.

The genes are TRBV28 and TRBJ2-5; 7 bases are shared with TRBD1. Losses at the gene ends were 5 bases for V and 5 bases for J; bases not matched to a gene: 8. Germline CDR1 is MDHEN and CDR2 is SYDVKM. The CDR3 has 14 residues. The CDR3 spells CASSPYPGQETQYF. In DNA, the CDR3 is TGTGCCAGCAGTCCTTACCCGGGACAGGAGACCCAGTACTTC.

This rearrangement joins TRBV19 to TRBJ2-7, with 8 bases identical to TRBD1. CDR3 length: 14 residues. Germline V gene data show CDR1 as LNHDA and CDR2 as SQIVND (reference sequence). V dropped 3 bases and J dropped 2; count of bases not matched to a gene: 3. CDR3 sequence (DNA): TGTGCCAGTAGTATTGGGACAGGAACCTACGAGCAGTACTTC. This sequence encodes CASSIGTGTYEQYF.

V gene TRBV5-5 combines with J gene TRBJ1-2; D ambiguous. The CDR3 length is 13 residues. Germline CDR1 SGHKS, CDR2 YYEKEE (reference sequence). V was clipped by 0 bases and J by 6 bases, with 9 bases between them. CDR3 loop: CASSLVEGDGYTF. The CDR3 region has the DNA TGTGCCAGCAGCTTGGTAGAGGGAGATGGCTACACCTTC.

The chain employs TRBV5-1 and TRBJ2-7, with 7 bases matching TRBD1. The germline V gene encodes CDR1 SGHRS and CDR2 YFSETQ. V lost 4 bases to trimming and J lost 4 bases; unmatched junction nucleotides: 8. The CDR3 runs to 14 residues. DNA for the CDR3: TGCGCCAGCAGCCCTACCACGACAGGGTACGAGCAGTACTTC. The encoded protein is CASSPTTTGYEQYF.

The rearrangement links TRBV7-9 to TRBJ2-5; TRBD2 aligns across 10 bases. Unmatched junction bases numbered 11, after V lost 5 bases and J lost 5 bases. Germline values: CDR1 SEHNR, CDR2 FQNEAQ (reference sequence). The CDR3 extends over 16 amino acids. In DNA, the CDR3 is TGTGCCAGCAGCCTGGGTCTAGCGGGAGTTGGGGAGACCCAGTACTTC. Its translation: CASSLGLAGVGETQYF.